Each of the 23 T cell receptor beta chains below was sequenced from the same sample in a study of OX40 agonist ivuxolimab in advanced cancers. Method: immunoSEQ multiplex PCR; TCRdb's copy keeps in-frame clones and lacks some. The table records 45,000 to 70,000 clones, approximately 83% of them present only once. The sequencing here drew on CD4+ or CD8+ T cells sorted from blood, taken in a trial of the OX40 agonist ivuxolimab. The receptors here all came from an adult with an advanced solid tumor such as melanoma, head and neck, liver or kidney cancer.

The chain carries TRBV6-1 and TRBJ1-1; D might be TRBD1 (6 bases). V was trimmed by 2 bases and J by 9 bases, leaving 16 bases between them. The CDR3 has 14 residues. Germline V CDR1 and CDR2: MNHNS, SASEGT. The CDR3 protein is CASSEPDTGGKAFF. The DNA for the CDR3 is TGTGCCAGCAGTGAACCGGATACGGGGGGCAAAGCTTTCTTT.

The CDR3 region is CASSLAQGTHGYTF. CDR3 sequence (DNA): TGTGCCAGCAGCTTAGCGCAGGGGACTCATGGCTACACCTTC. The rearrangement uses TRBV7-9 and TRBJ1-2; D possibly corresponds to TRBD1 (6 bases). The germline V gene has CDR1 SEHNR and CDR2 FQNEAQ (reference sequence). This CDR3 comprises 14 residues. V lost 0 bases and J 6 bases, leaving 11 bases between the germline ends.

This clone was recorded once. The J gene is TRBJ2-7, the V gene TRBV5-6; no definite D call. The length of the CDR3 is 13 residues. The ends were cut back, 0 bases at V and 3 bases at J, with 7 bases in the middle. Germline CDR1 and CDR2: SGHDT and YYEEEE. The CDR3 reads CASSLGWDYEQYF. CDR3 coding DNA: TGTGCCAGCAGCTTGGGGTGGGACTACGAGCAGTACTTC.

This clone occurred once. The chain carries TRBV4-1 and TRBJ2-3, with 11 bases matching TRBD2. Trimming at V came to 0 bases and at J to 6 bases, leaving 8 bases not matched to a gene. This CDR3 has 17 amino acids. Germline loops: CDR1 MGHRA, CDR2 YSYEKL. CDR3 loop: CASSQDGTSGPKDTQYF. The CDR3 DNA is TGCGCCAGCAGCCAAGATGGGACTAGCGGCCCCAAGGATACGCAGTATTTT.

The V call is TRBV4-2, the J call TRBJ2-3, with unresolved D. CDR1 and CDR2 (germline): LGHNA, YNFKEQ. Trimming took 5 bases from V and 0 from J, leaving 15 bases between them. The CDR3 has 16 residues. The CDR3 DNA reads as TGTGCCAGCAGCTTGGAAGTAGTAGATAGCACAGATACGCAGTATTTT. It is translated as CASSLEVVDSTDTQYF.

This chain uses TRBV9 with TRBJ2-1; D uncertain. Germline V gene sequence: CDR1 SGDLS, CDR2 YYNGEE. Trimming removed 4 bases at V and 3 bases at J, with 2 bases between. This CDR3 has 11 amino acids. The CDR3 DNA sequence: TGTGCCAGCAGCCTCTACAATGAGCAGTTCTTC. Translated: CASSLYNEQFF.

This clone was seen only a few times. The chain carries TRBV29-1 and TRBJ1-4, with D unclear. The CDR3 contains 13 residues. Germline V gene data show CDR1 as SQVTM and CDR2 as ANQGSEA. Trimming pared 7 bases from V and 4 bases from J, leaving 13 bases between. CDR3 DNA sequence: TGCAGCGGGGCCGCGGCCTATAATGAAAAACTGTTTTTT. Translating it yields CSGAAAYNEKLFF.

CDR3 sequence: CASRGDIALFF. For the CDR3, the DNA is TGTGCCAGCAGGGGGGACATCGCTTTGTTTTTT. The rearrangement uses TRBV6-5 and TRBJ1-4, with D possibly TRBD1 on 6 matching bases. Germline lookup yields CDR1 MNHEY and CDR2 SVGAGI. The CDR3 consists of 11 residues. V was clipped by 6 bases and J by 15 bases, with 14 bases between them.

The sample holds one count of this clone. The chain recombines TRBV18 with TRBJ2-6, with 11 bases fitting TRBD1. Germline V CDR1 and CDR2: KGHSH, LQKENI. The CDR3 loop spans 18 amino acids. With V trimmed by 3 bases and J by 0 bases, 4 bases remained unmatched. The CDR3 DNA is TGTGCCAGCTCACCCTCGGACAGGGGGCTCTCTGGGGCCAACGTCCTGACTTTC. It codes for CASSPSDRGLSGANVLTF. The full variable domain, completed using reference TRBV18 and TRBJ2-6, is NAGVMQNPRHLVRRRGQEARLRCSPMKGHSHVYWYRQLPEEGLKFMVYLQKENIIDESGMPKERFSAEFPKEGPSILRIQQVVRGDSAAYFCASSPSDRGLSGANVLTFGAGSRLTVL.

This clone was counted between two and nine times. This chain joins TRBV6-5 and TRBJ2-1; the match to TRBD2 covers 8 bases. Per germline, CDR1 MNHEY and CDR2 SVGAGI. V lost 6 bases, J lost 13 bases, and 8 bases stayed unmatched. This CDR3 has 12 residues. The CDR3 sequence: CASSRPGTRQFF. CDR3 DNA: TGTGCCAGCAGCCGGCCCGGGACTAGACAGTTCTTC.

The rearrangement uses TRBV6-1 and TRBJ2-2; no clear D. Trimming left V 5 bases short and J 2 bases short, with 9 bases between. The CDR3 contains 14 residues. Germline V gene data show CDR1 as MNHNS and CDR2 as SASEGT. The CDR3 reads CASSPDPNTGELFF. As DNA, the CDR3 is TGTGCCAGCAGTCCTGACCCAAACACCGGGGAGCTGTTTTTT.

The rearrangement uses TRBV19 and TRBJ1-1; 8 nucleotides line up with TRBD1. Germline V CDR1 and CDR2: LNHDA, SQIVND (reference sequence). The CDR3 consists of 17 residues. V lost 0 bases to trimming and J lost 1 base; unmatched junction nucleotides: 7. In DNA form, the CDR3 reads TGTGCCAGTAGTATAGATGTAAGCAGGGGGCCGAACACTGAAGCTTTCTTT. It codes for CASSIDVSRGPNTEAFF.

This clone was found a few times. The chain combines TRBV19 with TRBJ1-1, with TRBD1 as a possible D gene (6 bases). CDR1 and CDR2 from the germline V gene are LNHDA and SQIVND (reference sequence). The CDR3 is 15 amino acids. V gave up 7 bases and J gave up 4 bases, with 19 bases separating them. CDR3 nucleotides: TGTGCCAGTATCCCCCGGCCAGGGGCGGTCACTGAAGCTTTCTTT. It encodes CASIPRPGAVTEAFF.

The CDR3 loop reads CASSLGAGVYEQYF. Here the CDR3 DNA reads TGCGCCAGCAGCTTGGGAGCGGGAGTGTACGAGCAGTACTTC. The chain carries TRBV5-1 and TRBJ2-7, with 8 bases identical to TRBD2. The V and J ends lost 0 bases and 4 bases, in that order; junction bases with no gene match: 3. Germline loops: CDR1 SGHRS, CDR2 YFSETQ. CDR3 size: 14 residues.

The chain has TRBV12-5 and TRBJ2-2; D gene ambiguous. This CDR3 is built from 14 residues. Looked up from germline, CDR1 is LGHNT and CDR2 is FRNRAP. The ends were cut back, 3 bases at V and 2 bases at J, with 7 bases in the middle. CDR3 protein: CASGLWANTGELFF. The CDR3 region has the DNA TGTGCTAGTGGTTTATGGGCAAACACCGGGGAGCTGTTTTTT.

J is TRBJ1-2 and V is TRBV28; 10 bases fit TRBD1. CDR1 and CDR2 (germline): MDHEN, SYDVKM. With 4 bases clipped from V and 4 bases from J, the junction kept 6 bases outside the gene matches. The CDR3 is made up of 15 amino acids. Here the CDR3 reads CASSSHRDRGYGYTF. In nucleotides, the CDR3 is TGTGCCAGCAGTTCCCACCGGGACAGGGGCTATGGCTACACCTTC.

The CDR3 loop is CASSPPSTDTQYF. The CDR3 nucleotides read TGTGCCAGCTCACCACCGTCCACAGATACGCAGTATTTT. This chain uses TRBV18 with TRBJ2-3; D unresolved. The CDR3 totals 13 residues. Germline-derived CDR1 and CDR2 are KGHSH and LQKENI. Trimming took 0 bases from V and 2 from J, leaving 3 bases between them.

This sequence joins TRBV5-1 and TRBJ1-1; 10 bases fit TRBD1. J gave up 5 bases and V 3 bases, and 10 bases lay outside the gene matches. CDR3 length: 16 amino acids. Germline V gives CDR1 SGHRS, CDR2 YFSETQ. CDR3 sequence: CASSSVAGTGVTEAFF. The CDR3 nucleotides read TGCGCCAGCAGCTCGGTAGCCGGGACAGGGGTTACTGAAGCTTTCTTT.

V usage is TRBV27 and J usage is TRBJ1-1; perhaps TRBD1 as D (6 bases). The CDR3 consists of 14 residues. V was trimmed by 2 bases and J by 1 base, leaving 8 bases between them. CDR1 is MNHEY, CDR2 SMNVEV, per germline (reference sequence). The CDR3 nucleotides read TGTGCCAGCAGTTTAGTGACAGGGAACACTGAAGCTTTCTTT. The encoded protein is CASSLVTGNTEAFF.

The CDR3 loop reads CASSQGTGWGTYEQYF. Written as DNA, the CDR3 is TGCGCCAGCAGCCAAGGGACAGGGTGGGGGACCTACGAGCAGTACTTC. This chain connects TRBV4-1 to TRBJ2-7; 8 nucleotides align to TRBD1. The CDR3 length is 16 residues. V lost 1 base and J lost 2; bases outside the gene matches: 7. Germline CDR1 and CDR2: MGHRA and YSYEKL.

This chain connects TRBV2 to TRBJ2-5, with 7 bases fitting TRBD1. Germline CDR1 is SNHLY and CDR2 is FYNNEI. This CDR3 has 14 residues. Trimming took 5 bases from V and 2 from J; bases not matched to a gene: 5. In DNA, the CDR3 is TGTGCCAGCAGTCGGGGACAGCTACAAGAGACCCAGTACTTC. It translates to CASSRGQLQETQYF. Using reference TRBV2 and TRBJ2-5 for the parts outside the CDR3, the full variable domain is EPEVTQTPSHQVTQMGQEVILRCVPISNHLYFYWYRQILGQKVEFLVSFYNNEISEKSEIFDDQFSVERPDGSNFTLKIRSTKLEDSAMYFCASSRGQLQETQYFGPGTRLLVL.

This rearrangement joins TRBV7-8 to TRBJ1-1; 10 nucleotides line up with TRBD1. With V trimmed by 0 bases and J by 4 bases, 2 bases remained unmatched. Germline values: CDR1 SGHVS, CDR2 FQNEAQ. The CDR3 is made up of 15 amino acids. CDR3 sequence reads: CASSLAGQGGTEAFF. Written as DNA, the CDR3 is TGTGCCAGCAGCTTAGCTGGACAGGGGGGCACTGAAGCTTTCTTT.

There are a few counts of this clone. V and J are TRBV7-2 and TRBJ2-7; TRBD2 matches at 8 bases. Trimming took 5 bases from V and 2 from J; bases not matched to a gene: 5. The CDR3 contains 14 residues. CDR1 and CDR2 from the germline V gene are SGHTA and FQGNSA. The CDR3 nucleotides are TGTGCCAGCAGCCTAATAGCGGGGACCTACGAGCAGTACTTC. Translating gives CASSLIAGTYEQYF.